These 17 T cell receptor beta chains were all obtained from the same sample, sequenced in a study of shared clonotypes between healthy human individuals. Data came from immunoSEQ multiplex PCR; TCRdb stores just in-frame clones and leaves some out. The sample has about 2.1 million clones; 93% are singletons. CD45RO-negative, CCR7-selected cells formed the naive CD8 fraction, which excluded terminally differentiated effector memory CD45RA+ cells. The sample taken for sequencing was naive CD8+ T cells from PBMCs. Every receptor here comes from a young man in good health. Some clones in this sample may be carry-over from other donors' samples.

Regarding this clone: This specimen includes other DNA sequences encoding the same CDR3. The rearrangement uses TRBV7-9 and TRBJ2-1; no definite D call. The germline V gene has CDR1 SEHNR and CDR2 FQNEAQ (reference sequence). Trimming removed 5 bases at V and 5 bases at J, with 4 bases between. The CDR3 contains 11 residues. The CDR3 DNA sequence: TGTGCCAGCAGCGTTGACAATGAGCAGTTCTTC. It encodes CASSVDNEQFF.

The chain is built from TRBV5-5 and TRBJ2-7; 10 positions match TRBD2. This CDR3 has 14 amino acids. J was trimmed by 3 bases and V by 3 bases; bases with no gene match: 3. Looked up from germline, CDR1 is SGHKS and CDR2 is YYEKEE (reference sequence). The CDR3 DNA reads TGTGCCAGCAGCTGGGCTAGCGGGAGCTACGAGCAGTACTTC. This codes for CASSWASGSYEQYF.

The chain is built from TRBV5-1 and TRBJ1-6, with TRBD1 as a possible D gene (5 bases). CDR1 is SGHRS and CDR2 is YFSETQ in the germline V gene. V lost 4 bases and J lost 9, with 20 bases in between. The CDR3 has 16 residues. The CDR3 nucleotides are TGCGCCAGCAGCCCCAGGCCCGGGACGAAGATTTCACCCCTCCACTTT. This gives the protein CASSPRPGTKISPLHF.

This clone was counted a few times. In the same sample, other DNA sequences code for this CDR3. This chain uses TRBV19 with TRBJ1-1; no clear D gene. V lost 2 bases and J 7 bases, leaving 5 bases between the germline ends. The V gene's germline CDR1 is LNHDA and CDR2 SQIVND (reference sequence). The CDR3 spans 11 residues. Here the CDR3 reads CASSIFGEAFF. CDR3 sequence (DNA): TGTGCCAGTAGTATATTCGGTGAAGCTTTCTTT.

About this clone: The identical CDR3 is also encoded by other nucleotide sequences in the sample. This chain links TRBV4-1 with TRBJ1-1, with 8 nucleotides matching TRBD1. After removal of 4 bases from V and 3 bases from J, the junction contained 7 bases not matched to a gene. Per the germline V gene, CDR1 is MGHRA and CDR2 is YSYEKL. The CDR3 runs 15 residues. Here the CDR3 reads CASSPGQGEDTEAFF. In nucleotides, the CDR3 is TGCGCCAGCAGCCCCGGACAGGGCGAAGACACTGAAGCTTTCTTT.

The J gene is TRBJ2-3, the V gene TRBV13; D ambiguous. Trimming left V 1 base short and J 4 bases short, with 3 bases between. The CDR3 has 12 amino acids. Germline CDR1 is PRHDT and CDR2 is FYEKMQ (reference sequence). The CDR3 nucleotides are TGTGCCAGCAGCTTAGCATCAGATACGCAGTATTTT. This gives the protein CASSLASDTQYF. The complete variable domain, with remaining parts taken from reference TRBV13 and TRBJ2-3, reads AAGVIQSPRHLIKEKRETATLKCYPIPRHDTVYWYQQGPGQDPQFLISFYEKMQSDKGSIPDRFSAQQFSDYHSELNMSSLELGDSALYFCASSLASDTQYFGPGTRLTVL.

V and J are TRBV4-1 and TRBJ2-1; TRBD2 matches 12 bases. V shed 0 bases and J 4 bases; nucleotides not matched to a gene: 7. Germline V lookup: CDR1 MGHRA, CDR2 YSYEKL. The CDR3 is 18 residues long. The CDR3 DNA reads TGCGCCAGCAGCCAAGATGGGCCCCTAGCGGGAGGGTACAATGAGCAGTTCTTC. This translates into CASSQDGPLAGGYNEQFF.

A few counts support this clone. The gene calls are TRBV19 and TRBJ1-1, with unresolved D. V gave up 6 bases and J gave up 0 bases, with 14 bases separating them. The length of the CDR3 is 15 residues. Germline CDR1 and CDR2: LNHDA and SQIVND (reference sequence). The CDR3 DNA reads TGTGCCAGTAGAAGGCCTGTGGGTCTGAACACTGAAGCTTTCTTT. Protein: CASRRPVGLNTEAFF. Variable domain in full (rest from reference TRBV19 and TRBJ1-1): DGGITQSPKYLFRKEGQNVTLSCEQNLNHDAMYWYRQDPGQGLRLIYYSQIVNDFQKGDIAEGYSVSREKKESFPLTVTSAQKNPTAFYLCASRRPVGLNTEAFFGQGTRLTVV.

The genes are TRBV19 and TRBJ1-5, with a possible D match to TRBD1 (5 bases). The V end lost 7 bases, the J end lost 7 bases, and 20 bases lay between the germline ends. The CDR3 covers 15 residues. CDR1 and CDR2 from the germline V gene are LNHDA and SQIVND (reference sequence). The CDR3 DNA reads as TGTGCCAGTAAATCAGGGTTGTTCTCCCTGCAGCCCCAGCATTTT. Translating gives CASKSGLFSLQPQHF. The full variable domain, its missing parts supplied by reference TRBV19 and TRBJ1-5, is DGGITQSPKYLFRKEGQNVTLSCEQNLNHDAMYWYRQDPGQGLRLIYYSQIVNDFQKGDIAEGYSVSREKKESFPLTVTSAQKNPTAFYLCASKSGLFSLQPQHFGDGTRLSIL.

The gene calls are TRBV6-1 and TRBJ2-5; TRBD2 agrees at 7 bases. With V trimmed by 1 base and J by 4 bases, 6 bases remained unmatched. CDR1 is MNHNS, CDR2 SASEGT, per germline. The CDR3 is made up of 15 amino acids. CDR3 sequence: CASSEVGLAAETQYF. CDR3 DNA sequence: TGTGCCAGCAGTGAAGTAGGGCTAGCGGCAGAGACCCAGTACTTC.

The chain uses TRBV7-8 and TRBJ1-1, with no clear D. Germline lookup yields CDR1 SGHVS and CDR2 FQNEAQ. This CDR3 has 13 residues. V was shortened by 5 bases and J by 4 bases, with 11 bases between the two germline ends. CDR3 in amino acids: CASSPVGSTEAFF. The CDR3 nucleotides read TGTGCCAGCAGCCCCGTGGGGAGCACTGAAGCTTTCTTT.

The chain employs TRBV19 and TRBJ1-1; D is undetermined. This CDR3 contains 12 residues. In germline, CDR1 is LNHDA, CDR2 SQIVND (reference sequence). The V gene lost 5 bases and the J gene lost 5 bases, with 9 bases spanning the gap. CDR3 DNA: TGTGCCAGTAGTTTCCCACAGACTGAAGCTTTCTTT. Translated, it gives CASSFPQTEAFF.

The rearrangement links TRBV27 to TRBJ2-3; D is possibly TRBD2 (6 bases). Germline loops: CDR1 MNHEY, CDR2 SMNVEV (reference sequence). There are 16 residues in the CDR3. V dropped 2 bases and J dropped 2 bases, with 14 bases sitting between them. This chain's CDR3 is CASSLISSVPTDTQYF. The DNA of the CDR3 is TGTGCCAGCAGTTTAATCTCTAGCGTCCCCACAGATACGCAGTATTTT.

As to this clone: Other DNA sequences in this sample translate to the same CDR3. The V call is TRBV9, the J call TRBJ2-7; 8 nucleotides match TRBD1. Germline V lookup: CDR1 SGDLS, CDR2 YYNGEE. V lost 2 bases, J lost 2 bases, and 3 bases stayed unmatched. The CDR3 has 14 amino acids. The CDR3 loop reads CASSVGDRTYEQYF. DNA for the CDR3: TGTGCCAGCAGCGTGGGGGACAGGACCTACGAGCAGTACTTC. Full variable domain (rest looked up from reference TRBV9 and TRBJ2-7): DSGVTQTPKHLITATGQRVTLRCSPRSGDLSVYWYQQSLDQGLQFLIQYYNGEERAKGNILERFSAQQFPDLHSELNLSSLELGDSALYFCASSVGDRTYEQYFGPGTRLTVT.

The CDR3 reads CASSYVAGGRDNEQFF. DNA for the CDR3: TGTGCCAGCAGCTATGTAGCGGGAGGACGGGACAATGAGCAGTTCTTC. V and J are TRBV11-2 and TRBJ2-1; 10 bases are shared with TRBD2. CDR1 is SGHAT, CDR2 FQNNGV, per germline. CDR3 length equals 16 residues. Trimming took 4 bases from V and 5 from J; bases not matched to a gene: 8.

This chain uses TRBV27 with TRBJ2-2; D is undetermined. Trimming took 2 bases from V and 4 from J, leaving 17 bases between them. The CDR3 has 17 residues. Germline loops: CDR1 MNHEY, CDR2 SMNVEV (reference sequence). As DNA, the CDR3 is TGTGCCAGCAGTTTAATAGTCCAACTGGTGGGCACCGGGGAGCTGTTTTTT. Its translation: CASSLIVQLVGTGELFF.

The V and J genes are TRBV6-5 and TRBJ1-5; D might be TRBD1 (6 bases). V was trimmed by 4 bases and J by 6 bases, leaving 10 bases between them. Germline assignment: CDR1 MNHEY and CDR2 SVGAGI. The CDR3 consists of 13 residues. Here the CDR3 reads CASSLTGIQPQHF. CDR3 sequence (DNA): TGTGCCAGCAGTTTAACAGGGATTCAGCCCCAGCATTTT.